Listed below are T cell receptor beta chains from one sample, sequenced in a study of metastatic and nonmetastatic thyroid tumors. With MiXCR, TCRdb called clones anew from the PCR reads. This table holds about 93,000 clones, around 7.8% found once. What was sequenced was blood. Receptor source: a female donor with papillary thyroid cancer or a benign thyroid nodule (not recorded which). Some clones in this sample may be carry-over from other donors' samples. CDR3s include the opening cysteine and the closing phenylalanine or tryptophan. Fields, in order: D gene, clone size, V gene, J gene, CDR3 DNA, CDR3 protein. The D gene is left open where the match is weak. Size is omitted from some rows. Given values are once, few, many or a class for expanded clones.

>TRBD1|many|TRBV10-3|TRBJ2-5
TGTGCCATCAGTGTGGGACAGGGGAGGGCAGAGACCCAGTACTTC
CAISVGQGRAETQYF
>-|-|TRBV5-1|TRBJ2-1
TGCGCCAGCAGCGGAGGGAGCGACTACTACAATGAGCAGTTCTTC
CASSGGSDYYNEQFF
>TRBD1|-|TRBV20-1|TRBJ2-3
TGCAGTGCCACGGACAGGACCTTTGGAGATACGCAGTATTTT
CSATDRTFGDTQYF
>-|many|TRBV2|TRBJ1-2
TGTGCCAGCAGTGAAGCAACCGGGAGCTATGGCTACACCTTC
CASSEATGSYGYTF
>-|many|TRBV20-1|TRBJ2-3
TGCAGTGCCGGCGAGTTCACAGATACGCAGTATTTT
CSAGEFTDTQYF
>TRBD1|many|TRBV7-2|TRBJ2-1
TGTGCCAGCAGCACCTACAGGGGAAATGAGCAGTTCTTC
CASSTYRGNEQFF
>-|many|TRBV5-6|TRBJ1-5
TGTGCCAGCAGCTTGGTCGGGTCAGGGAGCAATCAGCCCCAGCATTTT
CASSLVGSGSNQPQHF
>-|-|TRBV30|TRBJ2-1
TGTGCCTGGATTGTAATTCTGGGCGAGGGGCAGTTCTTC
CAWIVILGEGQFF
>-|-|TRBV19|TRBJ2-5
TGTGCCAGTAGTACCCCCCAAGCCGGGGGAGAGACCCAGTACTTC
CASSTPQAGGETQYF
>TRBD1|many|TRBV5-5|TRBJ1-3
TGTGCCAGCAGCAGGGGACAGGGGGCTGGAAACACCATATATTTT
CASSRGQGAGNTIYF
>-|-|TRBV10-3|TRBJ1-6
TGTGCCATCAGTGAACGGGATAATTCACCCCTCCACTTT
CAISERDNSPLHF
>-|many|TRBV6-6|TRBJ2-2
TGTGCCAGCAGTTATAGTCTTCCGATAGAGGGGACCGGGGAGCTGTTTTTT
CASSYSLPIEGTGELFF
>-|-|TRBV30|TRBJ1-1
TGTGCCTGGAGATGGGGGACTGCGCCAGCTTTCTTT
CAWRWGTAPAFF
>TRBD1|many|TRBV3-1|TRBJ1-2
TGTGCCAGCAGCCAAAGGGACAGAAAGTATGGCTACACCTTC
CASSQRDRKYGYTF
>-|many|TRBV6-1|TRBJ1-1
TGTGCCAGCGAAACGACAGGGAACACTGAAGCTTTCTTT
CASETTGNTEAFF
>-|many|TRBV12-5|TRBJ2-3
TGTGCTAGTGGTTTGGTACTTGGCCGGGACACAGATACGCAGTATTTT
CASGLVLGRDTDTQYF
>-|many|TRBV6-2/TRBV6-3|TRBJ2-3
TGTGCCAGCAGGCGCCTCAACACAGATACGCAGTATTTT
CASRRLNTDTQYF
>-|few|TRBV12-3/TRBV12-4|TRBJ1-1
TGTGCCAGCGGGGAACGGGCCCCCCGTACTGAAGCCTTCTTT
CASGERAPRTEAFF
>-|many|TRBV6-1|TRBJ2-2
TGTGCCAGCACCGAGATGGGCACCGGGGAGCTGTTTTTT
CASTEMGTGELFF
>-|few|TRBV6-2/TRBV6-3|TRBJ1-2
TGTGCCAGCAGTTCCCGGGGGGCGGACTATGGCTACACCTTC
CASSSRGADYGYTF
>-|many|TRBV6-6|TRBJ2-5
TGTGCCAGCAGTTACTCCTGGGCCCAGTACTTC
CASSYSWAQYF
>-|many|TRBV15|TRBJ2-7
TGTGCCACCAGCAGAGGTTTGGGGGGTTCCTACGAGCAGTACTTC
CATSRGLGGSYEQYF
>-|many|TRBV6-1|TRBJ1-5
TGTGCCAGCAGTGTGTCCCAATATGGCAATCAGCCCCAGCATTTT
CASSVSQYGNQPQHF
>TRBD2|many|TRBV20-1|TRBJ2-3
TGCAGTGCAACTAGCGGGGGGGCCGCAGATACGCAGTATTTT
CSATSGGAADTQYF
>TRBD1|many|TRBV9|TRBJ1-1
TGTGCCAGCACCCCGCTGGGACAGGGGAACACTGAAGCTTTCTTT
CASTPLGQGNTEAFF
>-|many|TRBV7-9|TRBJ2-2
TGTGCCAGCAGACCTGGCAGCGGGAACACCGGGGAGCTGTTTTTT
CASRPGSGNTGELFF
>TRBD2|many|TRBV3-1|TRBJ2-3
TGTGCCAGCAGCCAAGATCCAACTAGCGGGGGGGCAACAGATACGCAGTATTTT
CASSQDPTSGGATDTQYF
>TRBD2|-|TRBV20-1|TRBJ2-3
TGCAGTGCCAAGAGGGCCGTACTAATACCAGCGGGGCCAACAGATACGCAGTATTTT
CSAKRAVLIPAGPTDTQYF
>-|-|TRBV4-2|TRBJ2-2
TGTGCCAGCAGCCAAGAGGGGGGAGGTTTAGCCGGGGAGCTGTTTTTT
CASSQEGGGLAGELFF
>-|many|TRBV5-6|TRBJ1-2
TGTGCCAGCAGCTTGGGACAGGAAAGCGCTATGGGCTACACCTTC
CASSLGQESAMGYTF
>TRBD2|-|TRBV27|TRBJ2-7
TGTGCCAGCAGCGTAACTAGCGTCCACTACGAGCAGTACTTC
CASSVTSVHYEQYF
>-|many|TRBV3-1|TRBJ1-2
TGTGCCAGCAGCCACGGGATCTATGGCTACACCTTC
CASSHGIYGYTF
>-|many|TRBV4-1|TRBJ2-2
TGCGCCAGCAGCCAAGTAGGAAGGGGAAACACCGGGGAGCTGTTTTTT
CASSQVGRGNTGELFF
>-|many|TRBV7-6|TRBJ2-7
TGTGCCAGCAGCTTAGCATTAGCCGCCGAGCAGTACTTC
CASSLALAAEQYF
>TRBD1|many|TRBV12-3/TRBV12-4|TRBJ1-5
TGTGCCAGCAGTCGGGACAGCCATAGCAATCAGCCCCAGCATTTT
CASSRDSHSNQPQHF
>TRBD2|many|TRBV7-6|TRBJ2-1
TGTGCCAGCAGCCCGCGACTAGCGGGGGGGCCCCCTCGCTCCTACAATGAGCAGTTCTTC
CASSPRLAGGPPRSYNEQFF
>-|many|TRBV20-1|TRBJ2-7
TGCAGTGCTATGGGTCCTAGGGGGGGGGATTCCTACGAGCAGTACTTC
CSAMGPRGGDSYEQYF
>TRBD1|many|TRBV6-1|TRBJ2-7
TGTGCCAGCAGTCAAATGATGGGGACAGGCTCGAACGAGCAGTACTTC
CASSQMMGTGSNEQYF
>-|many|TRBV9|TRBJ1-1
TGTGCCAGCAGCGTAGGGCAGATGAACACTGAAGCTTTCTTT
CASSVGQMNTEAFF
>-|many|TRBV10-3|TRBJ1-6
TGTGCCATCAACGAGGCCTATAATTCACCCCTCCACTTT
CAINEAYNSPLHF
>-|many|TRBV15|TRBJ1-3
TGTGCCACCAGCAGGGACAGACGCGCTTCAACTGGAAACACCATATATTTT
CATSRDRRASTGNTIYF
>TRBD2|many|TRBV10-1|TRBJ2-7
TGCGCCAGAAGGAGCGGGGGGGCCGTCGAGCAGTACTTC
CARRSGGAVEQYF
>-|many|TRBV14|TRBJ1-6
TGTGCCAGCAGCCAGGGGGCTAAGTATGGATCACCCCTCCACTTT
CASSQGAKYGSPLHF
>-|many|TRBV6-5|TRBJ2-1
TGTGCCAGCAGTTACCTGGGGACTTTAACCTACAATGAGCAGTTCTTC
CASSYLGTLTYNEQFF
>TRBD1|few|TRBV6-5|TRBJ1-2
TGTGCCAGCAGTTACTCAACAGGGGGCGTCAATGGCTACACCTTC
CASSYSTGGVNGYTF
>-|-|TRBV5-4|TRBJ1-2
TGTGCCAGCAGCCCTGCCAAGGCTGAGGGCTACACCTTC
CASSPAKAEGYTF
>-|many|TRBV3-1|TRBJ2-2
TGTGCCAGCAGCCCTCTTAGGGGCCTGAACACCGGGGAGCTGTTTTTT
CASSPLRGLNTGELFF
>-|many|TRBV6-1|TRBJ1-3
TGTGCCAGCAGTGAATTAACAGGCTCTGGAAACACCATATATTTT
CASSELTGSGNTIYF
>-|many|TRBV3-1|TRBJ2-5
TGTGCCAGCAGCCATGGGGCGTGGCAAGAGACCCAGTACTTC
CASSHGAWQETQYF
>-|many|TRBV7-2|TRBJ2-1
TGTGCCAGCAGCCCCTCTAGTCGTGAGCAGTTCTTC
CASSPSSREQFF
>-|many|TRBV9|TRBJ2-7
TGTGCCAGCAGCGTAGGAGGGTTGGCCGAGCAGTACTTC
CASSVGGLAEQYF
>-|many|TRBV6-6|TRBJ2-7
TGTGCCAGCAGTTACTCGACGGGAACCTACGAGCAGTACTTC
CASSYSTGTYEQYF
>TRBD1|-|TRBV28|TRBJ1-5
TGTGGCATCAGGGGGGCTAGCAATCAGCCCCAGCATTTT
CGIRGASNQPQHF
>-|many|TRBV4-2|TRBJ2-6
TGTGCCAGCAGCCCGGGGGATTTGACAGGCTCTGGGGCCAACGTCCTGACTTTC
CASSPGDLTGSGANVLTF
>-|many|TRBV5-1|TRBJ1-2
TGCGCCAGCAGCTTCGGCAGGAGAAACTATGGCTACACCTTC
CASSFGRRNYGYTF